The source of this T cell receptor (beta chain) is a study of response to subunit inactivated influenza vaccine. Whole-study findings and limits: Authors suggested each seasonal flu vaccination may recruit only limited numbers of new T cells.

TCRdb redid the calling of the RT-PCR reads with MiXCR, one entry per CDR3 protein. Of about 800,000 distinct CDR3 sequences in the sample, over 20% were seen once. The CDR3 loop spans 13 amino acids. The V and J ends lost 6 bases and 4 bases respectively, with 11 bases between them. This clonotype was picked up a small number of times. Its antigen is still unknown. This specimen consisted of PBMCs from blood, obtained approximately 5 days after vaccination. This sequence originates from a man in his forties or fifties who received an inactivated influenza vaccine. The V gene is TRBV12-3 or TRBV12-4, the J gene TRBJ2-3; D remains unclear. CDR3 nucleotide sequence: TGTGCCAGCAGCCCGGTGGCGGCAGATACGCAGTATTTT. Amino acid sequence: CASSPVAADTQYF.